The 10 T cell receptor beta chains reported below all come from one sample, sequenced in a study of blood T cell repertoires in COVID-19 (dated by TCRdb to 2018 to 2021). The protocol used for the library was the immunoSEQ multiplex PCR assay. In TCRdb, the immuneACCESS table is reduced to in-frame sequences with V and J assigned. These tables do not hold every clone; where another copy was compared, an unresolved V gene accounts for under half, and the others remain unexplained. Present in this sample are around 700,000 clones, 85% to 90% of which were seen just once. Of the sample, over 0.2% falls within the top ten clones. The sequencing sample was made of peripheral blood. These receptors were collected from a woman aged 18-29 years with acute or convalescent COVID-19.

The rearrangement links TRBV6-2 or TRBV6-3 to TRBJ2-2, with D uncertain. Germline V gene sequence: CDR1 MNHEY, CDR2 SVGEGT. V was trimmed by 0 bases and J by 6 bases, leaving 2 bases between them. The CDR3 sequence is 12 residues long. The CDR3 region is CASSYSAGELFF. CDR3 nucleotides: TGTGCCAGCAGTTACTCCGCCGGGGAGCTGTTTTTT.

This chain joins TRBV4-1 and TRBJ1-1, with D uncertain. Germline values: CDR1 MGHRA, CDR2 YSYEKL. This CDR3 region has 12 residues. With 4 bases removed from V and 7 bases from J, the gap between germline ends came to 10 bases. The CDR3 loop is CASSRKPDEAFF. CDR3 bases: TGCGCCAGCAGCCGAAAACCAGATGAAGCTTTCTTT.

This clone has a handful of counts. The CDR3 region has the DNA TGCGCCAGCAGTGCGGCGGGTGACTACGAGCAGTACTTC. Translation gives CASSAAGDYEQYF. The V and J genes are TRBV10-2 and TRBJ2-7, with D perhaps matching TRBD2 (5 bases). The germline CDR1 and CDR2 sequences are WSHSY and SAAADI. The length of the CDR3 is 13 residues. V lost 4 bases and J lost 3, with 10 bases in between.

In its sample, this clone was seen once. CDR3 amino acids: CAWSTGPGVGELFF. The CDR3 coding sequence is TGTGCCTGGAGTACGGGCCCAGGAGTCGGGGAACTGTTTTTT. The V and J genes are TRBV30 and TRBJ1-4; the D is unclear. There are 14 residues in the CDR3. The V end was cut by 2 bases, the J end by 12 bases, with 19 bases between. The germline V gene encodes CDR1 GTSNPN and CDR2 SVGIG (reference sequence). The full variable domain, completed using reference TRBV30 and TRBJ1-4, is SQTIHQWPATLVQPVGSPLSLECTVEGTSNPNLYWYRQAAGRGLQLLFYSVGIGQISSEVPQNLSASRPQDRQFILSSKKLLLSDSGFYLCAWSTGPGVGELFFGSGTQLSVL.

The chain links TRBV30 to TRBJ1-2; 9 bases match TRBD1. After removal of 7 bases from V and 2 bases from J, the junction contained 8 bases not matched to a gene. This CDR3 has 14 residues. Germline CDR1 reads GTSNPN; CDR2 reads SVGIG (reference sequence). Here the CDR3 reads CASFTGGQNYGYTF. CDR3 nucleotides: TGTGCCTCGTTTACAGGGGGCCAAAACTATGGCTACACCTTC.

The chain employs TRBV5-1 and TRBJ1-1; D is possibly TRBD1 (5 bases). The CDR3 is made up of 13 amino acids. CDR1 is SGHRS and CDR2 is YFSETQ in the germline V gene. Between the trimmed V and J ends, which lost 2 bases and 5 bases, there was a span of 10 bases. The CDR3 DNA follows: TGCGCCAGCAGCTTTATGGGGGGAACTGAAGCTTTCTTT. Encoded protein: CASSFMGGTEAFF.

This clone was found a few times. The chain employs TRBV11-1 and TRBJ2-2, with 8 nucleotides matching TRBD1. The CDR3 consists of 14 residues. Germline V gene lookup returns CDR1 SGHAT and CDR2 FQDESV (reference sequence). The trim removed 1 base at V and 7 bases at J, leaving 2 bases unmatched. The CDR3 nucleotides read TGTGCCAGCAGCTTAGTGGGGACAGGCGGGGAGCTGTTTTTT. Residues: CASSLVGTGGELFF.

This chain uses TRBV24-1 with TRBJ2-3, with D maybe TRBD2 (7 bases). In germline, CDR1 is KGHDR, CDR2 SFDVKD. The length of the CDR3 is 14 residues. Trimming took off 4 bases at V and 2 bases at J, with 9 bases between the two ends. CDR3 bases: TGTGCCACCAGTGAGGGGGGGGCCACAGATACGCAGTATTTT. Encoded protein: CATSEGGATDTQYF.

This chain joins TRBV27 and TRBJ1-5, with a weak D call TRBD1 (5 bases). The CDR3 is made up of 14 amino acids. From germline, CDR1 is MNHEY and CDR2 SMNVEV (reference sequence). With 2 bases removed from V and 6 bases from J, the gap between germline ends came to 11 bases. The CDR3 loop reads CASSLGGRGQPQHF. The CDR3 coding sequence is TGTGCCAGCAGTTTAGGGGGGAGGGGTCAGCCCCAGCATTTT.

In DNA, the CDR3 is TGTGCCACCAGTGATTCCCTCCCAGGACAGGCTGGAAACACCATATATTTT. It translates to CATSDSLPGQAGNTIYF. The genes are TRBV24-1 and TRBJ1-3; 7 bases match TRBD1. Per the germline V gene, CDR1 is KGHDR and CDR2 is SFDVKD. The CDR3 consists of 17 residues. V lost 2 bases and J lost 2; bases outside the gene matches: 8.